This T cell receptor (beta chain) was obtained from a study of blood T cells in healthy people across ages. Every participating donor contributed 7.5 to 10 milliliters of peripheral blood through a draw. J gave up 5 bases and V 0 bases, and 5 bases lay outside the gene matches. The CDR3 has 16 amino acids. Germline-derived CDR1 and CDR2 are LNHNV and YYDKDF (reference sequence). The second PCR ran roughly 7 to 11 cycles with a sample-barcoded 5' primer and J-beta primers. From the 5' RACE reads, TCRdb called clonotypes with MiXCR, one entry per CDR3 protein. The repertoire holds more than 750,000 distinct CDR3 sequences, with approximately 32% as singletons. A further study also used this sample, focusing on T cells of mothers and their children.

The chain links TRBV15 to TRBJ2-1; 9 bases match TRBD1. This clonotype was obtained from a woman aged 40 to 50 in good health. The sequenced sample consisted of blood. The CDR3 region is CATSRDKGTGNNEQFF. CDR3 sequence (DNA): TGTGCCACCAGCAGAGATAAGGGGACAGGGAACAATGAGCAGTTCTTC.